Each of the 16 T cell receptor beta chains below was sequenced from the same sample in a study of blood T cells in healthy people across ages. Combining a sample-barcoded 5' primer with a J-beta primer mix, a second PCR ran for roughly 7 to 11 cycles. TCRdb re-called the 5' RACE reads with MiXCR, one entry per CDR3 protein. Among hundreds of thousands of distinct CDR3 sequences listed, nearly 60% were seen once. Material for sequencing was blood. These receptors were collected from a man aged 30 to 45 in good health.

V and J are TRBV3-1 and TRBJ1-4; the D is unclear. Per germline, CDR1 LGHDT and CDR2 YNNKEL (reference sequence). CDR3 length: 15 residues. V was clipped by 0 bases and J by 7 bases, with 12 bases between them. The CDR3 sequence is CASSQDGLVPEKLFF. The CDR3 nucleotides read TGTGCCAGCAGCCAAGATGGATTGGTTCCTGAAAAACTGTTTTTT.

V and J are TRBV6-5 and TRBJ2-3, with D perhaps TRBD1 or TRBD2 (6 bases each). There are 15 residues in the CDR3. Trimming shortened V by 2 bases and J by 5 bases, and 14 bases separated the two germline ends. The germline CDR1 and CDR2 sequences are MNHEY and SVGAGI. In DNA, the CDR3 is TGTGCCAGCAGTTACGGAGGGGGAGGTGGAGATACGCAGTATTTT. Encoded protein: CASSYGGGGGDTQYF.

V and J are TRBV7-9 and TRBJ2-5; D is uncertain. Looked up from germline, CDR1 is SEHNR and CDR2 is FQNEAQ (reference sequence). Trimming shortened V by 3 bases and J by 5 bases, and 13 bases separated the two germline ends. There are 14 residues in the CDR3. DNA of the CDR3: TGTGCCAGCAGCTTGTTAGCATTCGGGGAGACCCAGTACTTC. It yields the protein CASSLLAFGETQYF.

This clonotype occurred a few times. This rearrangement joins TRBV7-9 to TRBJ2-5; D is unclear. Germline CDR1 and CDR2: SEHNR and FQNEAQ (reference sequence). The ends were cut back, 1 base at V and 3 bases at J, with 12 bases in the middle. CDR3 length equals 15 residues. The CDR3 DNA follows: TGTGCCAGCAGCTTAGGTCGGAATGAGGAAGAGACCCAGTACTTC. Translated, it gives CASSLGRNEEETQYF.

This chain joins TRBV28 and TRBJ2-3; perhaps TRBD1 as D (6 bases). Germline V gene lookup returns CDR1 MDHEN and CDR2 SYDVKM. The CDR3 runs 15 residues. Trimming cost V 7 bases and J 3 bases, with 17 bases left between them. CDR3 in DNA: TGTGCCAGCAAGGGAGCGCACCAGGGGACAGATACGCAGTATTTT. Protein product: CASKGAHQGTDTQYF.

In this sample, this clonotype turned up a few times. This rearrangement joins TRBV7-9 to TRBJ2-6; D is unresolved. V was pared by 8 bases and J by 0 bases, with 11 bases between. This CDR3 has 15 amino acids. Germline lookup yields CDR1 SEHNR and CDR2 FQNEAQ (reference sequence). DNA of the CDR3: TGTGCCAGCGGTTTCCCAAGCTCTGGGGCCAACGTCCTGACTTTC. Protein product: CASGFPSSGANVLTF. Together with reference TRBV7-9 and TRBJ2-6, the CDR3 gives the full variable domain: DTGVSQNPRHKITKRGQNVTFRCDPISEHNRLYWYRQTLGQGPEFLTYFQNEAQLEKSRLLSDRFSAERPKGSFSTLEIQRTEQGDSAMYLCASGFPSSGANVLTFGAGSRLTVL.

The V and J genes are TRBV7-2 and TRBJ2-7, with 8 bases aligning to TRBD2. V shed 1 base and J 0 bases; nucleotides not matched to a gene: 5. In germline, CDR1 is SGHTA, CDR2 FQGNSA. The CDR3 has 16 amino acids. CDR3 in amino acids: CASSLVASGGSYEQYF. The CDR3 DNA follows: TGTGCCAGCAGCTTAGTTGCCAGCGGGGGCTCCTACGAGCAGTACTTC.

CDR3 DNA: TGTGCCAGCCAGCTCGGACTGAGCACAGATACGCAGTATTTT. Its translation is CASQLGLSTDTQYF. The chain employs TRBV2 and TRBJ2-3; D may be TRBD2 (5 bases). The V end lost 8 bases, the J end lost 0 bases, and 12 bases lay between the germline ends. The germline V gene encodes CDR1 SNHLY and CDR2 FYNNEI. CDR3 length: 14 amino acids.

The rearrangement joins TRBV27 to TRBJ2-7; 11 bases map to TRBD1. V gave up 5 bases and J gave up 6 bases; unmatched junction bases: 6. Germline CDR1 MNHEY, CDR2 SMNVEV (reference sequence). There are 14 residues in the CDR3. CDR3 coding DNA: TGTGCCAGCAGTCCCGGGACAGGGGGAGGCGAGCAGTACTTC. As protein: CASSPGTGGGEQYF.

This chain connects TRBV7-9 to TRBJ2-7; D not resolved. The CDR3 contains 14 residues. The germline V gene encodes CDR1 SEHNR and CDR2 FQNEAQ (reference sequence). V lost 2 bases and J lost 0, with 8 bases in between. CDR3 amino acids: CASSLLPDSYEQYF. CDR3 nucleotide sequence: TGTGCCAGCAGCTTACTTCCGGACTCCTACGAGCAGTACTTC.

In its sample, this clonotype was seen once. The rearrangement links TRBV6-1 to TRBJ2-3, with D possibly TRBD1 on 5 matching bases. Germline-derived CDR1 and CDR2 are MNHNS and SASEGT. Trimming took 5 bases from V and 2 from J, leaving 11 bases between them. The CDR3 is made up of 14 amino acids. Written as DNA, the CDR3 is TGTGCCAGCAGTCACGGACACCTCACAGATACGCAGTATTTT. It encodes CASSHGHLTDTQYF.

The V call is TRBV5-1, the J call TRBJ2-4, with D tentatively TRBD1 or TRBD2 (5 bases each). The J call may be mistaken, given a closer DNA end match to TRBJ2-7. Germline V gives CDR1 SGHRS, CDR2 YFSETQ. The CDR3 is 16 amino acids. CDR3 region: CASSLAGKGTSYEQYF. The CDR3 DNA reads TGCGCCAGCAGCTTGGCGGGAAAGGGGACCTCCTACGAGCAGTACTTC.

This rearrangement joins TRBV29-1 to TRBJ1-2, with a tentative D call TRBD1 (5 bases). The CDR3 consists of 11 residues. The germline CDR1 and CDR2 sequences are SQVTM and ANQGSEA. Trimming removed 6 bases from V and 8 bases from J, with 13 bases in between. CDR3 in amino acids: CSVPERGGYTF. The CDR3 DNA follows: TGCAGCGTCCCAGAGCGGGGCGGCTACACCTTC. Using reference TRBV29-1 and TRBJ1-2 for the parts outside the CDR3, the full variable domain is SAVISQKPSRDICQRGTSLTIQCQVDSQVTMMFWYRQQPGQSLTLIATANQGSEATYESGFVIDKFPISRPNLTFSTLTVSNMSPEDSSIYLCSVPERGGYTFGSGTRLTVV.

CDR3 amino acids: CASSGTGTGSYEQYF. In DNA, the CDR3 is TGTGCCAGCAGCGGAACCGGGACAGGGAGCTACGAGCAGTACTTC. The rearrangement uses TRBV7-9 and TRBJ2-4; 9 bases fit TRBD1. The J call could be wrong; TRBJ2-7 is a better fit for the DNA end. Germline V gene sequence: CDR1 SEHNR, CDR2 FQNEAQ (reference sequence). The CDR3 spans 15 residues.

This clonotype was counted only a few times. The chain recombines TRBV2 with TRBJ2-3; unclear D gene. Germline V gene lookup returns CDR1 SNHLY and CDR2 FYNNEI. With 9 bases removed from V and 2 bases from J, the gap between germline ends came to 12 bases. The CDR3 is 13 residues long. CDR3 in amino acids: CARSTDPTDTQYF. CDR3 DNA sequence: TGTGCCAGATCCACGGACCCCACAGATACGCAGTATTTT.

This clonotype was picked up a small number of times. V and J are TRBV20-1 and TRBJ2-1, with D hard to call. The V end lost 6 bases, the J end lost 12 bases, and 18 bases lay between the germline ends. CDR3 length: 12 amino acids. CDR1 and CDR2 (germline): DFQATT, SNEGSKA (reference sequence). The CDR3 coding sequence is TGCAGTGCGGAGCCCCTAGAATTTAGGCAGTTCTTC. It codes for CSAEPLEFRQFF.